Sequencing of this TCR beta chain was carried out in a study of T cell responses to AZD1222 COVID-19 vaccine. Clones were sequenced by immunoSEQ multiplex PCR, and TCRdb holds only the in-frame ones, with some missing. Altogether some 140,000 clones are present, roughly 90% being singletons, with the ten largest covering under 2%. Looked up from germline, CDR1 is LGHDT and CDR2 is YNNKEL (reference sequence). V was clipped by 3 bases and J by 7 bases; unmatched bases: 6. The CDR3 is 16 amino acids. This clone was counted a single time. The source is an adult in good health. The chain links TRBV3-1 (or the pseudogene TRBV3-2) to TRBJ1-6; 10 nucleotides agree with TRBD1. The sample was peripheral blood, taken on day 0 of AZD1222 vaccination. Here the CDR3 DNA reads TGTGCCAGCAGCCACCACGGACAGGGGGAGAATTCACCCCTCCACTTT. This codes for CASSHHGQGENSPLHF.